One sample yielded the 15 T cell receptor beta chains listed below, sequenced in a study of cytomegalovirus exposure and HLA in healthy donors. Use of 60 Vbeta and 13 Jbeta primers characterized the PCR. Sequencing used immunoSEQ multiplex PCR; TCRdb keeps in-frame clones, though not all of them. Seen in this sample are 60,000 to 70,000 clones; the ten most common clones hold more than 15%. Sequencing was carried out using PBMCs. These receptors were collected from a boy aged 10-17 years in good health and CMV-seronegative.

The chain has TRBV9 and TRBJ1-2, with 8 bases matching TRBD1. This CDR3 has 13 residues. CDR1 is SGDLS, CDR2 YYNGEE, per germline. Trimming at V came to 4 bases and at J to 7 bases, leaving 6 bases not matched to a gene. CDR3 sequence reads: CASSQTGEGGYTF. CDR3 sequence (DNA): TGTGCCAGCAGCCAGACAGGGGAGGGTGGCTACACCTTC. Looking up the rest from reference TRBV9 and TRBJ1-2 gives the full variable domain: DSGVTQTPKHLITATGQRVTLRCSPRSGDLSVYWYQQSLDQGLQFLIQYYNGEERAKGNILERFSAQQFPDLHSELNLSSLELGDSALYFCASSQTGEGGYTFGSGTRLTVV.

CDR3 in DNA: TGCGCCAGCAGCTTGGCCCAGAACAGGGGTAGCACAGATACGCAGTATTTT. The encoded protein is CASSLAQNRGSTDTQYF. This sequence joins TRBV5-1 and TRBJ2-3, with 7 bases fitting TRBD1. The CDR3 totals 17 residues. V was clipped by 0 bases and J by 0 bases; unmatched bases: 7. Germline V CDR1 and CDR2: SGHRS, YFSETQ.

CDR3 DNA sequence: TGCGCCAGCAATTCCCAGAACACCGGGGAGCTGTTTTTT. This gives the protein CASNSQNTGELFF. V and J are TRBV10-1 and TRBJ2-2; D is uncertain. The germline V gene encodes CDR1 WNHNN and CDR2 SYGVQD (reference sequence). V dropped 7 bases and J dropped 1 base, with 7 bases sitting between them. The CDR3 is made up of 13 amino acids.

The chain couples TRBV19 to TRBJ2-1; maybe TRBD2 (6 bases). Germline V gene data show CDR1 as LNHDA and CDR2 as SQIVND (reference sequence). V was clipped by 6 bases and J by 2 bases, with 20 bases between them. The CDR3 has 17 residues. The CDR3 loop is CASSPLMAGTAYNEQFF. CDR3 nucleotides: TGTGCCAGTAGCCCCTTGATGGCGGGAACGGCCTACAATGAGCAGTTCTTC.

The chain uses TRBV7-9 and TRBJ2-1; the D gene is possibly TRBD2 (5 bases). This CDR3 has 15 residues. The V gene lost 1 base and the J gene lost 10 bases, with 17 bases spanning the gap. Germline CDR1 and CDR2: SEHNR and FQNEAQ (reference sequence). CDR3 amino acids: CASSLGSGWVGEQFF. CDR3 in DNA: TGTGCCAGCAGCTTAGGATCGGGGTGGGTCGGAGAGCAGTTCTTC.

The chain links TRBV7-9 to TRBJ2-7; 7 bases are shared with TRBD2. V lost 5 bases, J lost 7 bases, and 14 bases stayed unmatched. Germline CDR1 and CDR2: SEHNR and FQNEAQ (reference sequence). The CDR3 loop spans 15 amino acids. The CDR3: CASSRAGAGEGEQYF. CDR3 nucleotide sequence: TGTGCCAGCAGCCGCGCCGGGGCGGGAGAGGGGGAGCAGTACTTC. The variable domain in full, with the rest retrieved from reference TRBV7-9 and TRBJ2-7, is DTGVSQNPRHKITKRGQNVTFRCDPISEHNRLYWYRQTLGQGPEFLTYFQNEAQLEKSRLLSDRFSAERPKGSFSTLEIQRTEQGDSAMYLCASSRAGAGEGEQYFGPGTRLTVT.

V and J are TRBV5-1 and TRBJ1-2; 8 bases line up with TRBD1. The CDR3 extends over 16 amino acids. Germline V gene sequence: CDR1 SGHRS, CDR2 YFSETQ. After removal of 3 bases from V and 6 bases from J, the junction contained 13 bases not matched to a gene. The CDR3, as DNA: TGCGCCAGCAGCTCCATTAGGACAGGGAGTCCCGATGGCTACACCTTC. Encoded protein: CASSSIRTGSPDGYTF.

The rearrangement uses TRBV7-7 and TRBJ2-4; maybe TRBD1 (6 bases). The CDR3 runs 13 residues. V lost 4 bases, J lost 3 bases, and 7 bases lay in between. Germline CDR1 and CDR2: SSHAT and FNYEAQ (reference sequence). The CDR3 DNA is TGTGCCAGCAGCTCGGACAGCAAAAACATTCAGTACTTC. It encodes CASSSDSKNIQYF.

The chain couples TRBV27 to TRBJ1-2; possible D gene TRBD1, 5 bases. Per germline, CDR1 MNHEY and CDR2 SMNVEV (reference sequence). Trimming shortened V by 6 bases and J by 7 bases, and 15 bases separated the two germline ends. The CDR3 consists of 13 residues. Written as DNA, the CDR3 is TGTGCCAGCAGGACTATTTCGGGGGGTGGCTACACCTTC. Translated: CASRTISGGGYTF.

V is TRBV5-1 and J is TRBJ2-7; 9 bases fit TRBD2. Losses at the gene ends were 0 bases for V and 6 bases for J; bases not matched to a gene: 4. Germline CDR1 SGHRS, CDR2 YFSETQ. CDR3 length equals 14 residues. CDR3 sequence: CASSLAEREVEQYF. As DNA, the CDR3 is TGCGCCAGCAGCTTGGCCGAGCGGGAGGTCGAGCAGTACTTC. The complete variable domain, with remaining parts taken from reference TRBV5-1 and TRBJ2-7, reads KAGVTQTPRYLIKTRGQQVTLSCSPISGHRSVSWYQQTPGQGLQFLFEYFSETQRNKGNFPGRFSGRQFSNSRSEMNVSTLELGDSALYLCASSLAEREVEQYFGPGTRLTVT.

The V call is TRBV9, the J call TRBJ2-3; D gene ambiguous. The V end was cut by 0 bases, the J end by 4 bases, with 15 bases between. This CDR3 is built from 16 residues. Per the germline V gene, CDR1 is SGDLS and CDR2 is YYNGEE. The CDR3 loop is CASSVEGSAAADTQYF. The CDR3 nucleotides are TGTGCCAGCAGCGTAGAAGGCTCCGCGGCGGCAGATACGCAGTATTTT.

The V and J genes are TRBV18 and TRBJ1-1; TRBD1 matches at 8 bases. The CDR3 totals 17 residues. CDR1 is KGHSH and CDR2 is LQKENI in the germline V gene. Losses at the gene ends were 5 bases for V and 3 bases for J; bases not matched to a gene: 14. For the CDR3, the DNA is TGTGCCAGCTCAGCACTTTACAGGGGGATGGGCGACACTGAAGCTTTCTTT. Protein product: CASSALYRGMGDTEAFF.

The V gene is TRBV7-8, the J gene TRBJ2-3; TRBD2 is a possible D gene (6 bases). The germline CDR1 and CDR2 sequences are SGHVS and FQNEAQ. V lost 5 bases, J lost 10 bases, and 31 bases lay in between. The CDR3 has 18 amino acids. The CDR3 coding sequence is TGTGCCAGCAGCACGAGGGTGGGACTGATCGGCTCAGGAAGAGCGCAGTATTTT. It codes for CASSTRVGLIGSGRAQYF.

The chain couples TRBV27 to TRBJ2-2; the D gene is possibly TRBD1 (5 bases). Trimming stripped 0 bases from V and 5 bases from J, with 7 bases between. Germline V gene data show CDR1 as MNHEY and CDR2 as SMNVEV (reference sequence). This CDR3 spans 14 amino acids. CDR3 DNA: TGTGCCAGCAGTTTATCGGCAGGGACCGGGGAGCTGTTTTTT. Its translation is CASSLSAGTGELFF.

The V and J genes are TRBV27 and TRBJ1-4, with no clear D. This CDR3 is built from 15 residues. CDR1 is MNHEY, CDR2 SMNVEV, per germline (reference sequence). With 6 bases removed from V and 0 bases from J, the gap between germline ends came to 11 bases. The CDR3 DNA sequence: TGTGCCAGCAGGCCAACAGTTGCAACTAATGAAAAACTGTTTTTT. Amino acid sequence: CASRPTVATNEKLFF.